The 6 T cell receptor beta chains below were found in one sample sequenced in a study of blood T cell repertoires in COVID-19 (dated by TCRdb to the early 2020s). Library preparation used the immunoSEQ multiplex PCR assay. Drawn from immuneACCESS, this table holds only the in-frame rearrangements with V and J called that TCRdb kept. Clones are partly lost; checked studies trace under half to an unresolved V gene and leave the rest unexplained. This sample holds approximately 60,000 clones; about nine tenths were observed only once. The ten largest clones represent roughly 3% of the sample. The sequenced sample consisted of peripheral blood. These receptors were obtained from a man over 45 with active COVID-19.

The V gene is TRBV6-5, the J gene TRBJ1-6; TRBD1 is a possible D gene (6 bases). V shed 2 bases and J shed 6 bases, with 11 bases lying between them. CDR3 length equals 15 residues. Germline loops: CDR1 MNHEY, CDR2 SVGAGI. Here the CDR3 DNA reads TGTGCCAGCAGTTACGCGGACAGCTTTAATTCACCCCTCCACTTT. Protein: CASSYADSFNSPLHF.

This clone was observed a few times. This chain joins TRBV7-2 and TRBJ1-5; D is possibly TRBD1 (5 bases). This CDR3 contains 17 residues. Germline loops: CDR1 SGHTA, CDR2 FQGNSA. V dropped 5 bases and J dropped 2 bases, with 19 bases sitting between them. The CDR3 nucleotides read TGTGCCAGCAGCCCTTCCGGGGGACCGCAAGGCAATCAGCCCCAGCATTTT. Amino acid sequence: CASSPSGGPQGNQPQHF.

This clone has just a few counts. J is TRBJ2-7 and V is TRBV4-1; D not certain. V was pared by 3 bases and J by 2 bases, with 8 bases between. The germline CDR1 and CDR2 sequences are MGHRA and YSYEKL. CDR3 length: 13 residues. CDR3 nucleotide sequence: TGCGCCAGCAGCCAGTCGGTAACCTACGAGCAGTACTTC. Encoded protein: CASSQSVTYEQYF.

The rearrangement links TRBV6-1 to TRBJ1-5, with 7 bases lining up with TRBD1. After removal of 2 bases from V and 5 bases from J, the junction contained 6 bases not matched to a gene. Germline-derived CDR1 and CDR2 are MNHNS and SASEGT. The CDR3 totals 15 residues. The CDR3 sequence: CASSERGQGDQPQHF. The CDR3 DNA follows: TGTGCCAGCAGTGAAAGGGGGCAGGGAGATCAGCCCCAGCATTTT.

J is TRBJ1-4 and V is TRBV21-1. TRBV21-1 is assigned pseudogene status. The CDR3 is made up of 15 amino acids. In DNA, the CDR3 is TGTGCCAGCAGCCGCTACAGTCAAGAGGGAGAAAAACTGTTTTTT. Translating gives CASSRYSQEGEKLFF.

This clone was counted between two and nine times. The rearrangement joins TRBV18 to TRBJ1-1; D unresolved. This CDR3 is 11 amino acids long. Per the germline V gene, CDR1 is KGHSH and CDR2 is LQKENI. Trimming removed 5 bases at V and 7 bases at J, with 8 bases between. The CDR3 reads CASSSRLEAFF. The CDR3 nucleotides are TGTGCCAGCTCATCGCGCCTTGAAGCTTTCTTT.